These 32 T cell receptor beta chains were all obtained from the same sample, sequenced in a study of blood T cell repertoires in COVID-19. Profiled with immunoSEQ multiplex PCR; TCRdb holds only in-frame clones, not every one. The sample yields 150,000 to 200,000 clones, about three quarters seen once. What was sequenced was peripheral blood. These receptors were obtained from a woman aged 70-85 years with acute or convalescent COVID-19.

In this sample, this clone turned up once. The gene calls are TRBV19 and TRBJ2-1; the D gene is possibly TRBD2 (6 bases). The CDR3 has 12 amino acids. Trimming took 5 bases from V and 12 from J, leaving 14 bases between them. The germline CDR1 and CDR2 sequences are LNHDA and SQIVND (reference sequence). In DNA, the CDR3 is TGTGCCAGTAGTCCCGAAGTGGGAGGGCAGTTCTTC. It codes for CASSPEVGGQFF.

The chain links TRBV21-1 to TRBJ2-7; the table gives TRBD2 as D, unverified against the DNA. TRBV21-1 counts as a pseudogene. There are 12 residues in the CDR3. The chain's CDR3 is CAREVGSYEQYF. The CDR3 coding sequence is TGTGCCCGGGAGGTTGGGTCCTACGAGCAGTACTTC.

V is TRBV28 and J is TRBJ1-1; D gene unclear. The CDR3 spans 13 residues. Trimming took off 6 bases at V and 1 base at J, with 9 bases between the two ends. Germline CDR1 and CDR2: MDHEN and SYDVKM. In DNA form, the CDR3 reads TGTGCCAGCAGCTTTAAACAGAACACTGAAGCTTTCTTT. This gives the protein CASSFKQNTEAFF.

This clone was counted between two and nine times. This chain uses TRBV5-5 with TRBJ2-1; 7 bases are a match to TRBD1. CDR1 is SGHKS and CDR2 is YYEKEE in the germline V gene (reference sequence). The CDR3 covers 16 residues. V was clipped by 4 bases and J by 3 bases; unmatched bases: 10. CDR3 coding DNA: TGTGCCAGCAGCCAACGGACAGGAACCCTCTACAATGAGCAGTTCTTC. Translated, it gives CASSQRTGTLYNEQFF.

This clone has a single count. The V gene is TRBV6-6, the J gene TRBJ2-1, with D possibly TRBD1 on 5 matching bases. This CDR3 is built from 14 residues. In germline, CDR1 is MNHNY, CDR2 SVGAGI (reference sequence). V gave up 6 bases and J gave up 7 bases, with 16 bases separating them. The CDR3 protein is CASRQRFSGNEQFF. Here the CDR3 DNA reads TGTGCCAGCAGACAACGTTTTTCAGGGAATGAGCAGTTCTTC.

The chain is built from TRBV2 and TRBJ2-5; TRBD1 might be the D (6 bases). Trimming pared 2 bases from V and 5 bases from J, leaving 9 bases between. Germline V gene lookup returns CDR1 SNHLY and CDR2 FYNNEI. The length of the CDR3 is 13 residues. The CDR3 DNA sequence: TGTGCCAGCAGTGAATCAGGGGCGGAGACCCAGTACTTC. Its protein is CASSESGAETQYF.

As for this clone: At one end, the junction sequence differs from germline, possibly due to a read error. The chain joins TRBV7-9 to TRBJ2-1; 10 positions match TRBD2. In germline, CDR1 is SEHNR, CDR2 FQNEAQ (reference sequence). The CDR3 extends over 14 amino acids. The CDR3 region is CASSLAGVRYAQFF. CDR3 coding DNA: TGTGCCAGCAGCCTAGCGGGAGTAAGATACGCGCAGTTCTTC. The full variable domain, completed using reference TRBV7-9 and TRBJ2-1, is DTGVSQNPRHKITKRGQNVTFRCDPISEHNRLYWYRQTLGQGPEFLTYFQNEAQLEKSRLLSDRFSAERPKGSFSTLEIQRTEQGDSAMYLCASSLAGVRYAQFFGPGTRLTVL.

This clone was detected once. The chain has TRBV9 and TRBJ2-7, with 8 nucleotides matching TRBD2. V shed 3 bases, J shed 0 bases, and the junction held 8 bases outside the gene matches. Germline-derived CDR1 and CDR2 are SGDLS and YYNGEE. The CDR3 has 16 amino acids. The chain's CDR3 is CASSAGLAESSYEQYF. The CDR3 DNA follows: TGTGCCAGCAGCGCCGGACTAGCAGAAAGCTCCTACGAGCAGTACTTC.

V and J are TRBV20-1 and TRBJ1-1; D gene ambiguous. This CDR3 region has 11 residues. Germline V gene data show CDR1 as DFQATT and CDR2 as SNEGSKA (reference sequence). The V gene lost 4 bases and the J gene lost 3 bases, with 6 bases spanning the gap. CDR3 nucleotides: TGCAGTGCTATCGGTGACACTGAAGCTTTCTTT. Amino acids: CSAIGDTEAFF.

The V call is TRBV23-1, the J call TRBJ2-7; 8 bases map to TRBD1. TRBV23-1 qualifies as an ORF whose function is uncertain. The CDR3 consists of 17 residues. The junction had 10 bases not matched to a gene; V was cut back by 0 bases and J by 3 bases. CDR3 loop: CASSQSAWTGKYYEQYF. The CDR3, as DNA: TGCGCCAGCAGTCAATCTGCGTGGACAGGGAAATACTACGAGCAGTACTTC.

The rearrangement joins TRBV5-1 to TRBJ1-4, with 7 positions matching TRBD1. The germline V gene has CDR1 SGHRS and CDR2 YFSETQ. The CDR3 runs 14 residues. The ends lost 5 bases at V and 8 bases at J; junction bases unmatched: 9. CDR3 sequence: CASRQTGAGEKLFF. For the CDR3, the DNA is TGCGCCAGCAGACAAACAGGGGCCGGGGAAAAACTGTTTTTT.

The genes are TRBV5-6 and TRBJ1-2, with 7 positions matching TRBD1. V dropped 4 bases and J dropped 3; count of bases not matched to a gene: 6. The CDR3 extends over 14 amino acids. Germline V gene sequence: CDR1 SGHDT, CDR2 YYEEEE. The CDR3 reads CASSPAGQHYGYTF. The CDR3 region has the DNA TGTGCCAGCAGCCCTGCGGGACAGCACTATGGCTACACCTTC.

The rearrangement uses TRBV3-1 (or the pseudogene TRBV3-2) and TRBJ2-1; 8 bases line up with TRBD2. Trimming cost V 5 bases and J 8 bases; bases outside gene matches: 11. From germline, CDR1 is LGHDT and CDR2 YNNKEL (reference sequence). The CDR3 is made up of 15 amino acids. CDR3 in amino acids: CASSETGGPPDEQFF. Written as DNA, the CDR3 is TGTGCCAGCAGCGAAACGGGAGGGCCACCCGATGAGCAGTTCTTC.

This rearrangement joins TRBV5-1 to TRBJ2-3, with 9 bases fitting TRBD1. The CDR3 has 15 amino acids. V dropped 5 bases and J dropped 0; count of bases not matched to a gene: 4. Germline loops: CDR1 SGHRS, CDR2 YFSETQ. This chain's CDR3 is CASSYGTGSTDTQYF. CDR3 DNA: TGCGCCAGCAGTTATGGGACAGGGAGCACAGATACGCAGTATTTT.

This clone was seen a few times. J is TRBJ1-2 and V is TRBV2; 9 nucleotides align to TRBD1. Germline V CDR1 and CDR2: SNHLY, FYNNEI. This CDR3 spans 13 amino acids. V shed 6 bases and J 8 bases; nucleotides not matched to a gene: 7. CDR3 in amino acids: CASRLQGALGYTF. The DNA for the CDR3 is TGTGCCAGCAGGCTACAGGGGGCTCTCGGCTACACCTTC.

The chain carries TRBV6-2 or TRBV6-3 and TRBJ1-2; D not certain. This CDR3 is built from 16 residues. Germline CDR1 is MNHEY and CDR2 is SVGEGT. V was cut by 5 bases and J by 4 bases, with 20 bases left in between. The CDR3 DNA reads as TGTGCCAGCAGTGCCGCTACGAGGGTTGGACCCTATGGCTACACCTTC. The encoded protein is CASSAATRVGPYGYTF.

This clone was seen more than once but under ten times. The chain couples TRBV27 to TRBJ1-2, with a possible D match to TRBD1 (5 bases). The CDR3 has 18 amino acids. Germline CDR1 reads MNHEY; CDR2 reads SMNVEV (reference sequence). V was pared by 0 bases and J by 8 bases, with 25 bases between. CDR3 coding DNA: TGTGCCAGCAGTTTATCCGGCCGGGTACAGGTCGGCCCACGGGGCTACACCTTC. Protein sequence: CASSLSGRVQVGPRGYTF.

The V call is TRBV6-5, the J call TRBJ1-2, with 8 bases aligning to TRBD1. V was pared by 5 bases and J by 5 bases, with 7 bases of the junction left unmatched. Germline V gives CDR1 MNHEY, CDR2 SVGAGI. The CDR3 runs 14 residues. CDR3 in amino acids: CASSPRTGPYGYTF. CDR3 coding DNA: TGTGCCAGCAGTCCCCGGACAGGGCCTTATGGCTACACCTTC.

The J gene is TRBJ1-2, the V gene TRBV18; 10 nucleotides agree with TRBD1. The CDR3 extends over 16 amino acids. Germline V CDR1 and CDR2: KGHSH, LQKENI. V dropped 3 bases and J dropped 8; count of bases not matched to a gene: 12. As DNA, the CDR3 is TGTGCCAGCTCACCCACCGGGACAGGGGCACCCCGAGGCTACACCTTC. Residues: CASSPTGTGAPRGYTF.

The chain has TRBV28 and TRBJ2-7; 10 bases align to TRBD1. CDR1 is MDHEN, CDR2 SYDVKM, per germline. The CDR3 contains 15 residues. J was trimmed by 10 bases and V by 5 bases; bases with no gene match: 14. This CDR3 is CASSPSGQGSLGQYF. The CDR3, as DNA: TGTGCCAGCAGTCCTTCGGGACAGGGGTCCCTTGGTCAGTACTTC.

The genes are TRBV5-1 and TRBJ2-7, with 7 bases aligning to TRBD2. V was clipped by 4 bases and J by 0 bases; unmatched bases: 4. Looked up from germline, CDR1 is SGHRS and CDR2 is YFSETQ. CDR3 length: 14 residues. The CDR3 DNA reads as TGCGCCAGCAGCGGGGGAGGGATCTCCTACGAGCAGTACTTC. This encodes CASSGGGISYEQYF. The full variable domain, its missing parts supplied by reference TRBV5-1 and TRBJ2-7, is KAGVTQTPRYLIKTRGQQVTLSCSPISGHRSVSWYQQTPGQGLQFLFEYFSETQRNKGNFPGRFSGRQFSNSRSEMNVSTLELGDSALYLCASSGGGISYEQYFGPGTRLTVT.

V usage is TRBV2 and J usage is TRBJ1-2, with 9 bases lining up with TRBD1. Germline V gives CDR1 SNHLY, CDR2 FYNNEI. The J segment lost 5 bases and the V segment lost 11 bases, leaving 9 bases of the junction unmatched. The CDR3 has 13 residues. CDR3 loop: CAASRDREYGYTF. The DNA of the CDR3 is TGTGCCGCTTCCAGGGACAGGGAGTATGGCTACACCTTC.

A single count supports this clone. This chain connects TRBV5-1 to TRBJ2-3; 10 bases are a match to TRBD1. Germline trimming cut 3 bases from V and 2 bases from J; bases unmatched to any gene: 9. Germline CDR1 and CDR2: SGHRS and YFSETQ. CDR3 size: 17 residues. CDR3: CASSYMSGTGATDTQYF. CDR3 nucleotides: TGCGCCAGCAGCTACATGTCCGGGACAGGGGCCACAGATACGCAGTATTTT. Using reference TRBV5-1 and TRBJ2-3 for the parts outside the CDR3, the full variable domain is KAGVTQTPRYLIKTRGQQVTLSCSPISGHRSVSWYQQTPGQGLQFLFEYFSETQRNKGNFPGRFSGRQFSNSRSEMNVSTLELGDSALYLCASSYMSGTGATDTQYFGPGTRLTVL.

The chain links TRBV9 to TRBJ2-3; 7 bases match TRBD1. CDR3 length: 17 amino acids. CDR1 and CDR2 (germline): SGDLS, YYNGEE. The trim removed 4 bases at V and 2 bases at J, leaving 13 bases unmatched. CDR3 sequence reads: CASSRGTGASYTDTQYF. Here the CDR3 DNA reads TGTGCCAGCAGCAGGGGAACAGGGGCCTCTTACACAGATACGCAGTATTTT.

J is TRBJ1-2 and V is TRBV19; D is perhaps TRBD1 (6 bases). CDR1 is LNHDA and CDR2 is SQIVND in the germline V gene (reference sequence). Deletions cut 3 bases from V and 4 bases from J, with 12 bases between. The CDR3 loop spans 14 amino acids. The CDR3 DNA reads as TGTGCCAGTAGTATCTCCAGGGGTCTCTATGGCTACACCTTC. Its protein product is CASSISRGLYGYTF.

The genes are TRBV27 and TRBJ2-7; the match to TRBD2 covers 10 bases. The V gene end was trimmed by 5 bases and the J gene end by 6 bases; junction bases not matched to a gene: 10. The germline gives CDR1 MNHEY, CDR2 SMNVEV (reference sequence). This CDR3 is 15 amino acids long. The DNA of the CDR3 is TGTGCCAGCAGTCCTCTAGCGGGAGCCTATGGCGAGCAGTACTTC. Encoded protein: CASSPLAGAYGEQYF.

V gene TRBV9 combines with J gene TRBJ2-2, with D perhaps TRBD1 (8 bases). The germline V gene encodes CDR1 SGDLS and CDR2 YYNGEE. There are 17 residues in the CDR3. V lost 5 bases to trimming and J lost 2 bases, with 19 bases between them. CDR3 nucleotide sequence: TGTGCCAGCAGAGCCCCTACAGGGGGGGCTAACACCGGGGAGCTGTTTTTT. The encoded protein is CASRAPTGGANTGELFF.

This chain joins TRBV29-1 and TRBJ1-1; TRBD1 might be the D (6 bases). CDR1 and CDR2 from the germline V gene are SQVTM and ANQGSEA. The V gene lost 7 bases and the J gene lost 1 base, with 13 bases spanning the gap. The CDR3 contains 13 residues. CDR3 loop: CSAKQGRNTEAFF. CDR3 coding DNA: TGCAGCGCAAAACAGGGCCGGAACACTGAAGCTTTCTTT.

The chain carries TRBV19 and TRBJ2-2, with a possible D match to TRBD2 (6 bases). Germline CDR1 is LNHDA and CDR2 is SQIVND (reference sequence). CDR3 length equals 15 residues. Trimming cost V 2 bases and J 0 bases, with 7 bases left between them. CDR3: CASSIWGANTGELFF. CDR3 nucleotides: TGTGCCAGTAGTATATGGGGGGCGAACACCGGGGAGCTGTTTTTT.

The V and J genes are TRBV12-3 or TRBV12-4 and TRBJ2-5, with D possibly TRBD1 on 5 matching bases. The ends were cut back, 5 bases at V and 3 bases at J, with 10 bases in the middle. The CDR3 loop spans 13 amino acids. This chain's CDR3 is CASSLGPEETQYF. The CDR3, as DNA: TGTGCCAGCAGTCTGGGGCCAGAAGAGACCCAGTACTTC.

CDR3 loop: CAWSFRGRVGGELFF. CDR3 DNA: TGTGCCTGGAGTTTTAGGGGGCGCGTGGGCGGGGAGCTGTTTTTT. The V call is TRBV30, the J call TRBJ2-2; 7 bases are a match to TRBD1. V trimming: 2 bases; J trimming: 7 bases; junction bases outside the gene matches: 10. CDR1 is GTSNPN, CDR2 SVGIG, per germline (reference sequence). The CDR3 length is 15 residues.

This clone was seen a few times. V and J are TRBV3-1 (or the pseudogene TRBV3-2) and TRBJ2-7; D is perhaps TRBD1 (5 bases). Germline CDR1 reads LGHDT; CDR2 reads YNNKEL (reference sequence). This CDR3 spans 13 amino acids. Trimming removed 7 bases at V and 1 base at J, with 11 bases between. CDR3: CASTLGASYEQYF. In nucleotides, the CDR3 is TGTGCCAGCACGTTAGGGGCTTCCTACGAGCAGTACTTC.